This TCR beta chain was retrieved from a study of vaccination effects on CD4 cells after COVID-19 (dated by TCRdb to 2022 to 2024). With respect to the entire study: In the ViraFEST assay, PBMC were stimulated with viral peptide pools, and TCR sequencing was then used to find antigen-specific CD4+ T cell clonotypes based on their expansion. About 2.1 million PBMC per well were cultured with approximately 10 ug/ml peptides in IMDM containing approximately 4.7% human AB serum, approximately 10 IU/ml IL-2 and gentamicin. Across the study, the median time from the second dose to post-vaccine sampling was 72 days (range 14 to 241). In both COVID-19 convalescent patients and infection-naive vaccine recipients, the study compared SARS-CoV-2 spike-specific CD4+ TCR repertoires from before mRNA vaccination with those from after it. The Oncomine TCR Beta short-read assay on an Illumina iSeq 100 was used to sequence cultures from other donors in the study. Altogether, about 10 COVID-19 convalescent patients and several SARS-CoV-2-naive healthy vaccine recipients made up the full study.

Notes on this clone: Its antigen remains undetermined. Qualities for individual bases were not recorded, and no much larger clone is one base off.

Receptor libraries were prepared by the immunoSEQ multiplex PCR assay. DNA from the cultured and isolated CD4+ T cells underwent TCR beta CDR3 sequencing. The authors' analysis ran thus. The analysis removed non-productive TCR sequences, trimmed reads to the CDR3 region, and retained only CDR3s that were 7 or more amino acids long. Antigen-specific clonotypes were identified using the MANAFEST web app by comparison of expansion in peptide wells against reference cultures. For clones to be considered positive, expansion at FDR<0.05 versus reference and all other wells, an odds ratio above 5, and a frequency above 0.1% in two replicate wells were required. A clonotype was called cross-reactive if it was significantly expanded both in SARS-CoV-2 spike wells and in at least one common cold coronavirus spike condition. Using the stringdist R package, CDR3 similarity was measured by Levenshtein distance, and unrooted trees were constructed with ape in R 3.6.1. TCRdb retrieved this table from immuneACCESS and kept in-frame rearrangements only. Not all clones are present; in checked studies, unresolved V genes account for under half, and no reason is known for the remainder. The DNA was the basis for D and trimming; V, J and clone size are from that table. This sample holds 45,000 to 55,000 clones; approximately 70% were observed only once. The top ten constitute around 6.7% of the sample.

The CDR3 starts with the cysteine, ends with the phenylalanine, and has 18 residues. CDR3 DNA is the only sequence kept; it has 54 bases, read in frame from the first base. From a lookup of the germline V gene (reference sequence), CDR1 and CDR2 are SGHKS and YYEKEE. The germline V end is reduced by 1 base and the J end by 0 bases; junction bases left unmatched: 13. After more than nine days of culture, CD4+ T cells were isolated with the EasySep CD4+ T cell isolation kit. Two doses of either the BNT162b2 or the mRNA-1273 mRNA SARS-CoV-2 vaccine were administered to participants. None of the healthy vaccine recipients had a prior SARS-CoV-2 infection, which was confirmed by nucleocapsid antibody tests that came back negative both before and after vaccination. Half of the culture medium was replaced with fresh IL-2-containing medium on days 3 and 7. Unless noted otherwise, every peptide stimulation condition was cultured in triplicate wells. PBMC were separated from whole blood using Ficoll-Paque Plus gradient centrifugation and were then either cryopreserved at -140C or used fresh. The QIAamp micro DNA kit was used to extract genomic DNA from the cultured CD4+ T cells.

Broad study findings and their caveats: The study was limited by a small number of convalescent patients and lacked early post-infection timepoints. At late post-vaccination timepoints, both infection-induced and vaccine-induced clones showed marked clonal contraction, consistent with waning T cell responses. In healthy vaccine recipients, vaccine-induced clones were almost all SARS-CoV-2 mono-reactive, with only 1 of 255 cross-reactive with common cold coronaviruses.

This sequence was found in a human donor who received a COVID-19 vaccine. Material: CD4+ T cells from PBMCs cultured without peptide, obtained after COVID-19 vaccination. The chain is assembled from TRBV5-5 and TRBJ2-7; 7 bases in between match TRBD2. The CDR3: CASSLQESGGVISYEQYF. The DNA sequence reads TGTGCCAGCAGCTTGCAGGAATCGGGGGGAGTAATCTCCTACGAGCAGTACTTC. Joined to the reference TRBV5-5 and TRBJ2-7 proteins, this CDR3 gives the full variable domain: DAGVTQSPTHLIKTRGQQVTLRCSPISGHKSVSWYQQVLGQGPQFIFQYYEKEERGRGNFPDRFSARQFPNYSSELNVNALLLGDSALYLCASSLQESGGVISYEQYFGPGTRLTVT.